The 20 T cell receptor beta chains below come from one sample, sequenced in a study of T-cell memory formation after mild COVID-19. TCRdb itself ran the 5' RACE reads through MiXCR, one entry per CDR3 protein. This table has some 340,000 distinct CDR3 sequences, around 13% appearing once. The sample comprised PBMCs or a T cell subset sorted from them (not recorded which). The receptors originated from a man between 18 and 35 years old who had mild COVID-19 (a few samples of this study predate the infection). Cell type and time point are not known.

This clonotype appeared a few times. This sequence joins TRBV6-5 and TRBJ1-1; TRBD1 might be the D (5 bases). With 0 bases removed from V and 6 bases from J, the gap between germline ends came to 8 bases. Germline loops: CDR1 MNHEY, CDR2 SVGAGI. The CDR3 contains 13 residues. This chain's CDR3 is CASSYSFRAEAFF. The CDR3 DNA reads as TGTGCCAGCAGTTACTCTTTCAGGGCTGAAGCTTTCTTT.

This clonotype was found many times. The genes are TRBV10-3 and TRBJ1-2, with D possibly TRBD1 on 6 matching bases. V was clipped by 3 bases and J by 8 bases, with 19 bases between them. This CDR3 is built from 15 residues. CDR1 and CDR2 (germline): ENHRY, SYGVKD. The CDR3 sequence: CAISDSGDDIRGYTF. The CDR3 DNA is TGTGCCATCAGTGACTCAGGGGACGACATTCGGGGCTACACCTTC.

The genes are TRBV7-6 and TRBJ2-7; D possibly corresponds to TRBD1 (6 bases). The CDR3 runs to 16 residues. Per the germline V gene, CDR1 is SGHVS and CDR2 is FNYEAQ. Trimming removed 6 bases at V and 2 bases at J, with 20 bases between. The CDR3 loop is CASSPSEFTGTYEQYF. The CDR3 DNA follows: TGTGCCAGCAGTCCAAGCGAATTCACAGGGACCTACGAGCAGTACTTC.

This chain uses TRBV4-1 with TRBJ2-3; possible D gene TRBD1, 6 bases. Germline V CDR1 and CDR2: MGHRA, YSYEKL. The CDR3 covers 15 residues. V lost 3 bases and J lost 6, with 16 bases in between. This CDR3 reads CASSHELWGLDTQYF. In DNA form, the CDR3 reads TGCGCCAGCAGCCACGAGCTTTGGGGGCTGGATACGCAGTATTTT.

This clonotype has just a few counts. The chain recombines TRBV12-5 with TRBJ1-2; no reliable D call. Per germline, CDR1 LGHNT and CDR2 FRNRAP. V was pared by 2 bases and J by 8 bases, with 18 bases between. The CDR3 length is 15 residues. CDR3 amino acids: CASGLPNPDRLGYTF. The CDR3 DNA follows: TGTGCTAGTGGTTTGCCTAACCCAGATAGGCTCGGCTACACCTTC.

This clonotype was detected a few times. The V and J genes are TRBV7-6 and TRBJ2-5; D is possibly TRBD1 (6 bases). The CDR3 covers 16 residues. CDR1 SGHVS and CDR2 FNYEAQ come from the germline V gene. V shed 3 bases and J shed 1 base, with 15 bases lying between them. The CDR3 DNA reads as TGTGCCAGCAGCTTCTCCCCGACAGGTTCCCAAGAGACCCAGTACTTC. It is translated as CASSFSPTGSQETQYF. The entire variable domain, with the rest obtained from reference TRBV7-6 and TRBJ2-5, is as follows: GAGVSQSPRYKVTKRGQDVALRCDPISGHVSLYWYRQALGQGPEFLTYFNYEAQQDKSGLPNDRFSAERPEGSISTLTIQRTEQRDSAMYRCASSFSPTGSQETQYFGPGTRLLVL.

The CDR3 coding sequence is TGCGCCAGCAGCCAAGATAGGGCGGCGAACTATGGCTACACCTTC. Amino acids: CASSQDRAANYGYTF. The chain is built from TRBV4-3 and TRBJ1-2; no reliable D call. CDR1 and CDR2 from the germline V gene are LGHNA and YSLEER. V dropped 0 bases and J dropped 2 bases, with 10 bases sitting between them. CDR3 length equals 15 residues.

J is TRBJ1-2 and V is TRBV2; TRBD1 matches at 7 bases. CDR1 is SNHLY, CDR2 FYNNEI, per germline. Losses at the gene ends were 3 bases for V and 7 bases for J; bases not matched to a gene: 5. CDR3 size: 13 residues. CDR3 region: CASSDQGGAGYTF. The CDR3 DNA reads TGTGCCAGCAGTGACCAGGGGGGGGCTGGCTACACCTTC.

The rearrangement links TRBV10-3 to TRBJ1-1; D gene uncertain. The CDR3 contains 15 residues. Trimming removed 2 bases from V and 1 base from J, with 11 bases in between. Germline V lookup: CDR1 ENHRY, CDR2 SYGVKD. The CDR3 reads CAISERAFSNTEAFF. CDR3 nucleotide sequence: TGTGCCATCAGTGAGAGGGCTTTCTCGAACACTGAAGCTTTCTTT.

This clonotype has at least ten counts. CDR3 DNA sequence: TGTGCCAGCACTCTGACAGGGGGAAACACTGAAGCTTTCTTT. As protein: CASTLTGGNTEAFF. The chain links TRBV27 to TRBJ1-1; TRBD1 matches 9 bases. Germline V gene sequence: CDR1 MNHEY, CDR2 SMNVEV (reference sequence). CDR3 size: 14 residues. The V and J ends lost 7 bases and 2 bases, in that order; junction bases with no gene match: 5.

This clonotype was counted a few times. The chain links TRBV6-1 to TRBJ2-7; 7 positions match TRBD1. Trimming removed 6 bases from V and 3 bases from J; junction bases left unmatched: 5. Germline-derived CDR1 and CDR2 are MNHNS and SASEGT. This CDR3 contains 13 residues. The CDR3 protein is CASRTGPSYEQYV. CDR3 DNA: TGTGCCAGCAGGACAGGGCCGAGCTACGAGCAGTACGTC.

This clonotype was recorded many times. The V call is TRBV4-3, the J call TRBJ1-6; D might be TRBD1 (6 bases). The CDR3 is made up of 20 amino acids. Germline values: CDR1 LGHNA, CDR2 YSLEER. V lost 0 bases to trimming and J lost 0 bases, with 18 bases between them. The CDR3: CASSQDGGGDTSSYNSPLHF. The CDR3 region has the DNA TGCGCCAGCAGCCAAGATGGAGGGGGAGATACGAGCTCCTATAATTCACCCCTCCACTTT.

A few counts support this clonotype. V is TRBV7-9 and J is TRBJ1-1; D is possibly TRBD1 (5 bases). The V end lost 4 bases, the J end lost 6 bases, and 24 bases lay between the germline ends. Germline CDR1 is SEHNR and CDR2 is FQNEAQ (reference sequence). CDR3 length: 17 amino acids. The CDR3 loop is CASSSLGERGVGAEAFF. The CDR3 region has the DNA TGTGCCAGCAGCTCCCTAGGGGAGCGGGGCGTAGGCGCTGAAGCTTTCTTT.

This rearrangement joins TRBV20-1 to TRBJ1-1; D perhaps matches TRBD1 (6 bases). V lost 6 bases to trimming and J lost 1 base, with 15 bases between them. Germline V gene data show CDR1 as DFQATT and CDR2 as SNEGSKA (reference sequence). The CDR3 totals 14 residues. The CDR3 sequence: CSAQRGGPNTEAFF. The CDR3, as DNA: TGCAGTGCCCAGAGGGGGGGCCCGAACACTGAAGCTTTCTTT.

The J gene is TRBJ2-2, the V gene TRBV5-1; the D gene is possibly TRBD1 (6 bases). Germline V gene data show CDR1 as SGHRS and CDR2 as YFSETQ. The CDR3 is made up of 15 amino acids. V lost 3 bases and J lost 6, with 15 bases in between. The CDR3 region is CASSSSSAGAGELFF. The CDR3, as DNA: TGCGCCAGCAGCTCCTCCTCGGCAGGGGCCGGGGAGCTGTTTTTT.

The table lists this clonotype with a few counts. The chain carries TRBV4-3 and TRBJ2-7, with 7 bases identical to TRBD1. Per germline, CDR1 LGHNA and CDR2 YSLEER. V shed 0 bases, J shed 3 bases, and the junction held 5 bases outside the gene matches. The CDR3 runs 15 residues. In DNA, the CDR3 is TGCGCCAGCAGCCAAGAAATGACAGGGAACTACGAGCAGTACTTC. This codes for CASSQEMTGNYEQYF.

The chain recombines TRBV19 with TRBJ2-3; TRBD1 is a possible D gene (5 bases). CDR1 is LNHDA and CDR2 is SQIVND in the germline V gene (reference sequence). The CDR3 runs 15 residues. V lost 1 base and J 2 bases, leaving 10 bases between the germline ends. CDR3 region: CASSIVDSATDTQYF. The CDR3 nucleotides are TGTGCCAGTAGTATAGTCGACAGTGCCACAGATACGCAGTATTTT.

The rearrangement links TRBV4-3 to TRBJ2-6, with D hard to call. V lost 1 base and J 0 bases, leaving 10 bases between the germline ends. The CDR3 covers 17 residues. Germline CDR1 is LGHNA and CDR2 is YSLEER. Here the CDR3 DNA reads TGCGCCAGCAGCCAAGTTTCTGGATACTCTGGGGCCAACGTCCTGACTTTC. Translated, it gives CASSQVSGYSGANVLTF.

This clonotype has just a few counts. The J gene is TRBJ2-7, the V gene TRBV12-3 or TRBV12-4, with a tentative D call TRBD2 (6 bases). Trimming left V 4 bases short and J 2 bases short, with 15 bases between. The CDR3 is 15 residues long. The CDR3 bases are TGTGCCAGCAGTTGGACCGGGACTCCGACCTACGAGCAGTACTTC. Its translation: CASSWTGTPTYEQYF.

The chain combines TRBV4-3 with TRBJ2-5, with D unresolved. CDR3 size: 15 residues. The V gene lost 0 bases and the J gene lost 2 bases, with 10 bases spanning the gap. Germline CDR1 is LGHNA and CDR2 is YSLEER. The CDR3 coding sequence is TGCGCCAGCAGCCAAGACACCAGCTTTCAAGAGACCCAGTACTTC. Its translation: CASSQDTSFQETQYF.